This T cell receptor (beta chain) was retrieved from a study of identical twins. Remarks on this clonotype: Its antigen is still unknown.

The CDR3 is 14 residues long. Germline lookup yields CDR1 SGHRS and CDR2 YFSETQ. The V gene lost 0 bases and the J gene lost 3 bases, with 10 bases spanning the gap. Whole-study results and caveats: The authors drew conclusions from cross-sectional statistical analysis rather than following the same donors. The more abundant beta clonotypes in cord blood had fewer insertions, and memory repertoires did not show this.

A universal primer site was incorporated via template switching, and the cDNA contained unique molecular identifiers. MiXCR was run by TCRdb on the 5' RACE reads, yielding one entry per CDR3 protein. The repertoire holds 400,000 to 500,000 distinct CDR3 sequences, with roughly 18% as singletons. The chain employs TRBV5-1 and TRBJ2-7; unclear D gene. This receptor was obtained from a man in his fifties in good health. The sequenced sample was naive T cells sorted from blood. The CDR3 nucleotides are TGCGCCAGCAGCTTGGGTCAGGCCTACTACGAGCAGTACTTC. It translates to CASSLGQAYYEQYF.